A single T cell receptor beta chain is shown here with its context. V was clipped by 7 bases and J by 5 bases, with 15 bases between them. This CDR3 is 13 amino acids long. Looked up from germline, CDR1 is SNHLY and CDR2 is FYNNEI. The data were taken from a study of blood T cell repertoires in COVID-19. About the research overall: Samples came from the United States, Italy and Spain, spanning acute and convalescent COVID-19. PBMCs, B-cell-depleted T cells, or T cells were the source of the cDNA or gDNA that made up the material.

The authors' processing: Amplification from reference gene primers served as the basis for estimated nucleated cell counts. Assay used: immunoSEQ multiplex PCR; TCRdb lists only in-frame clones, some missing. The D gene and trimming were derived from the DNA, and the V and J assignments and clone size from that table. The sample carries some 160,000 clones, 75% to 90% recorded once. Material for sequencing was peripheral blood. The clonotype was recovered from a woman aged 55 to 70 with active COVID-19. The chain is built from TRBV2 and TRBJ2-7, with D possibly being TRBD2 (6 bases). CDR3 sequence: CASTPRTTHEQYF. Written as DNA, the CDR3 is TGTGCCAGCACCCCTCGGACTACTCACGAGCAGTACTTC.